This T cell receptor beta chain was captured by sequencing in a study of T-cell reconstitution after alpha-beta-depleted transplantation in children. Regarding the study as a whole: Reportedly, roughly two months post-transplant, alpha-beta T cells arose from several hundred expanded graft clones.

A library of TCRbeta sequences, prepared with unique molecular identifiers, was generated. A single record per CDR3 protein comes from TCRdb applying MiXCR to the PCR reads. Seen here are fewer than 550,000 distinct CDR3 sequences, over 10% observed once, and the top ten hold less than 15%. This clonotype was observed many times. Its target is unknown. V lost 6 bases and J 2 bases, leaving 9 bases between the germline ends. The CDR3 is 13 amino acids. CDR1 and CDR2 from the germline V gene are SGHDN and FVKESK. The chain is built from TRBV14 and TRBJ2-3; possibly TRBD2 for D (6 bases). The clonotype originates from a female patient aged 2-9 years who had a stem cell transplant for aplastic anemia, so the T cells may come from the graft donor. This specimen consisted of PBMCs, mostly from graft donor cells, obtained 180 days after TCRalphabeta/CD19-depleted stem cell transplant. CDR3 residues: CASRRRATDTQYF. In DNA form, the CDR3 reads TGTGCCAGCAGAAGGAGGGCCACAGATACGCAGTATTTT.